These 24 T cell receptor beta chains came from one sample sequenced in a study of a mutant IDH1 vaccine in newly diagnosed glioma. Their antigens are not known. The repertoire was sequenced with immunoSEQ multiplex PCR; TCRdb's copy has only in-frame clones and lacks some. The sample lists about 69,000 clones, around 87% occurring once. Time point specified: week 35, safety follow-up. Topical imiquimod accompanied each vaccine dose, which consisted of 300 ug of mutant IDH1 20-mer peptide. This sample comprised PBMCs, obtained from a glioma patient whose treatment included an IDH1 peptide vaccine. These receptors were taken from a man aged 25-45 years with glioma.

The chain links TRBV9 to TRBJ1-2, with 10 bases that match TRBD1. Germline assignment: CDR1 SGDLS and CDR2 YYNGEE. V was clipped by 4 bases and J by 8 bases; unmatched bases: 5. There are 13 residues in the CDR3. CDR3 region: CASSTGQGVGYTF. The CDR3 DNA follows: TGTGCCAGCAGCACAGGACAGGGGGTCGGCTACACCTTC.

The gene calls are TRBV5-4 and TRBJ1-6; D perhaps matches TRBD1 (6 bases). Germline CDR1 SGHNT, CDR2 YYREEE (reference sequence). V dropped 4 bases and J dropped 9 bases, with 20 bases sitting between them. This CDR3 comprises 16 residues. The CDR3 DNA reads as TGTGCCAGCAGCACCGGGGGGCCCCAAACGGGTTCACCCCTCCACTTT. This translates into CASSTGGPQTGSPLHF.

This sequence joins TRBV20-1 and TRBJ2-1; D is unclear. The CDR3 is 11 amino acids. The V gene lost 1 base and the J gene lost 13 bases, with 11 bases spanning the gap. Germline-derived CDR1 and CDR2 are DFQATT and SNEGSKA (reference sequence). CDR3: CSARGRDFQFF. The DNA for the CDR3 is TGCAGTGCTAGAGGCAGAGACTTTCAGTTCTTC.

This sequence joins TRBV9 and TRBJ2-5; D is unresolved. Between the trimmed V and J ends, which lost 0 bases and 9 bases, there was a span of 12 bases. The germline CDR1 and CDR2 sequences are SGDLS and YYNGEE. The CDR3 contains 13 residues. CDR3 in amino acids: CASSVEALTSQYF. The CDR3 DNA is TGTGCCAGCAGCGTAGAAGCCCTAACGTCCCAGTACTTC.

This chain connects TRBV7-6 to TRBJ2-3; possible D gene TRBD2, 6 bases. Trimming pared 1 base from V and 5 bases from J, leaving 16 bases between. Germline V CDR1 and CDR2: SGHVS, FNYEAQ. CDR3 length: 16 amino acids. This chain's CDR3 is CASSLESGVGGDTQYF. The CDR3 DNA reads as TGTGCCAGCAGCTTAGAGTCGGGGGTCGGGGGAGATACGCAGTATTTT.

This chain uses TRBV4-2 with TRBJ1-1; no reliable D call. Germline assignment: CDR1 LGHNA and CDR2 YNFKEQ. V dropped 4 bases and J dropped 4 bases, with 16 bases sitting between them. This CDR3 comprises 15 residues. CDR3 coding DNA: TGTGCCAGCAGCCCCGTGGTGGGAAGTAGCACTGAAGCTTTCTTT. It encodes CASSPVVGSSTEAFF.

This clone was observed once. The chain is built from TRBV27 and TRBJ2-1; 8 bases are a match to TRBD2. V lost 2 bases to trimming and J lost 4 bases; unmatched junction nucleotides: 4. Looked up from germline, CDR1 is MNHEY and CDR2 is SMNVEV (reference sequence). This CDR3 comprises 15 residues. This CDR3 is CASSLGSGGYNEQFF. CDR3 bases: TGTGCCAGCAGTTTAGGGAGCGGGGGTTACAATGAGCAGTTCTTC.

This sequence joins TRBV5-1 and TRBJ1-5; D is ambiguous. Between the trimmed V and J ends, which lost 3 bases and 1 base, there was a span of 17 bases. This CDR3 spans 17 amino acids. Germline CDR1 SGHRS, CDR2 YFSETQ. The CDR3 loop reads CASSSPREGRSNQPQHF. The CDR3, as DNA: TGCGCCAGCAGCTCCCCGAGAGAGGGTAGAAGCAATCAGCCCCAGCATTTT.

The rearrangement uses TRBV28 and TRBJ1-2, with D uncertain. The CDR3 spans 13 residues. V was pared by 5 bases and J by 7 bases, with 14 bases between. Germline V CDR1 and CDR2: MDHEN, SYDVKM. The CDR3 spells CASSRPRGFGYTF. The CDR3, as DNA: TGTGCCAGCAGTCGGCCGAGAGGCTTTGGCTACACCTTC.

The DNA for the CDR3 is TGTGCCAGCAGTGAGTCATCCCAGTCGGGGACCCAGTACTTC. It yields the protein CASSESSQSGTQYF. The chain employs TRBV2 and TRBJ2-5; D unclear. The germline V gene encodes CDR1 SNHLY and CDR2 FYNNEI. The CDR3 contains 14 residues. Trimming stripped 3 bases from V and 7 bases from J, with 15 bases between.

The genes are TRBV30 and TRBJ2-7, with no clear D. V was pared by 3 bases and J by 13 bases, with 16 bases between. Germline lookup yields CDR1 GTSNPN and CDR2 SVGIG (reference sequence). This CDR3 contains 11 residues. The CDR3 DNA reads TGTGCCTGGAGCGCCGGAGTGCGATGTTACTTC. It encodes CAWSAGVRCYF.

This clone was found once. The junction departs from germline at one end; a sequencing error may be responsible. This chain connects TRBV7-3 to TRBJ2-3; 9 bases line up with TRBD2. The CDR3 length is 15 residues. CDR1 is SGHTA, CDR2 FQGTGA, per germline. The CDR3 protein is CASSLTSGSTDTQYF. CDR3 DNA sequence: TGTGCCAGCAGCCTAACTAGCGGGAGCACAGATACGCAGTATTTT.

The V call is TRBV5-8, the J call TRBJ1-1; D is ambiguous. V lost 0 bases and J 0 bases, leaving 12 bases between the germline ends. Germline lookup yields CDR1 SGHTS and CDR2 YDEGEE. The CDR3 is 16 residues long. The CDR3 region is CASSLDLGVMNTEAFF. The CDR3 DNA sequence: TGTGCCAGCAGCTTGGATTTAGGAGTCATGAACACTGAAGCTTTCTTT.

The chain recombines TRBV5-4 with TRBJ2-5, with 8 bases lining up with TRBD2. This CDR3 has 14 residues. The junction had 8 bases not matched to a gene; V was cut back by 5 bases and J by 5 bases. Germline V gene data show CDR1 as SGHNT and CDR2 as YYREEE (reference sequence). The chain's CDR3 is CASSDRGGGETQYF. The DNA for the CDR3 is TGTGCCAGCAGTGATCGGGGGGGCGGGGAGACCCAGTACTTC.

The V gene is TRBV7-9, the J gene TRBJ1-4; tentatively, D is TRBD1 (5 bases). The V and J ends lost 4 bases and 6 bases respectively, with 24 bases between them. This CDR3 comprises 18 residues. The germline gives CDR1 SEHNR, CDR2 FQNEAQ (reference sequence). The CDR3 spells CASSSNLRGREGHEKLFF. CDR3 nucleotides: TGTGCCAGCAGCTCCAATCTAAGGGGCCGCGAGGGTCATGAAAAACTGTTTTTT.

The chain combines TRBV15 with TRBJ2-7; 9 nucleotides line up with TRBD2. The CDR3 is 17 residues long. The germline gives CDR1 LNHNV, CDR2 YYDKDF (reference sequence). Losses at the gene ends were 0 bases for V and 3 bases for J; bases not matched to a gene: 9. CDR3 bases: TGTGCCACCAGCAGAGAAAGAGCGGGGGGCGCCATCTACGAGCAGTACTTC. As protein: CATSRERAGGAIYEQYF. Drawing the rest from reference TRBV15 and TRBJ2-7, the complete variable domain is DAMVIQNPRYQVTQFGKPVTLSCSQTLNHNVMYWYQQKSSQAPKLLFHYYDKDFNNEADTPDNFQSRRPNTSFCFLDIRSPGLGDTAMYLCATSRERAGGAIYEQYFGPGTRLTVT.

J is TRBJ2-1 and V is TRBV11-3, with 7 bases that match TRBD1. This CDR3 spans 15 amino acids. Looked up from germline, CDR1 is SGHNT and CDR2 is YENEEA. The V gene end was trimmed by 4 bases and the J gene end by 6 bases; junction bases not matched to a gene: 9. DNA for the CDR3: TGTGCCAGCAGCTCCAGAGACAGGGTTGGCAATGAGCAGTTCTTC. This sequence encodes CASSSRDRVGNEQFF.

The chain has TRBV28 and TRBJ1-3; D is unresolved. Germline-derived CDR1 and CDR2 are MDHEN and SYDVKM. Deletions cut 3 bases from V and 2 bases from J, with 8 bases between. The CDR3 runs to 14 residues. Here the CDR3 DNA reads TGTGCCAGCAGTTTCCCGAGTGCTGGAAACACCATATATTTT. Translated: CASSFPSAGNTIYF.

The rearrangement uses TRBV10-1 and TRBJ1-6, with D unclear. The CDR3 spans 14 residues. The germline CDR1 and CDR2 sequences are WNHNN and SYGVQD (reference sequence). Trimming shortened V by 8 bases and J by 3 bases, and 11 bases separated the two germline ends. The CDR3: CASGLGNYNSPLHF. The CDR3 DNA is TGCGCCAGCGGTTTGGGCAACTATAATTCACCCCTCCACTTT.

The chain combines TRBV6-6 with TRBJ1-3, with D possibly TRBD1 on 6 matching bases. Germline-derived CDR1 and CDR2 are MNHNY and SVGAGI (reference sequence). V lost 7 bases and J 0 bases, leaving 13 bases between the germline ends. This CDR3 comprises 15 residues. CDR3 sequence (DNA): TGTGCCAGCACTACGACAGGCCGCTCTGGAAACACCATATATTTT. It specifies CASTTTGRSGNTIYF.

The chain carries TRBV27 and TRBJ1-5; TRBD1 aligns across 7 bases. Trimming removed 5 bases from V and 5 bases from J; junction bases left unmatched: 6. This CDR3 region has 14 residues. Per germline, CDR1 MNHEY and CDR2 SMNVEV (reference sequence). CDR3 in amino acids: CASSPDRSDQPQHF. In DNA, the CDR3 is TGTGCCAGCAGTCCGGACAGGAGCGATCAGCCCCAGCATTTT.

This chain links TRBV28 with TRBJ1-5; D not certain. The CDR3 consists of 16 residues. Germline CDR1 and CDR2: MDHEN and SYDVKM. V was cut by 4 bases and J by 1 base, with 14 bases left in between. As DNA, the CDR3 is TGTGCCAGCAGTTCCCCGTGGGAGAGAAGCAATCAGCCCCAGCATTTT. Its translation is CASSSPWERSNQPQHF.

The chain has TRBV15 and TRBJ1-5; TRBD1 matches 8 bases. This CDR3 comprises 17 residues. V was pared by 1 base and J by 3 bases, with 8 bases of the junction left unmatched. The germline V gene encodes CDR1 LNHNV and CDR2 YYDKDF (reference sequence). The CDR3 sequence is CATSRAPTGVNNQPQHF. The CDR3 bases are TGTGCCACCAGCAGAGCCCCGACAGGGGTTAACAATCAGCCCCAGCATTTT.

This clone appeared a few times. The V gene is TRBV29-1, the J gene TRBJ1-1; no definite D call. The CDR3 has 13 residues. Germline-derived CDR1 and CDR2 are SQVTM and ANQGSEA. Trimming stripped 1 base from V and 3 bases from J, with 9 bases between. The CDR3 loop is CSVEGKRDTEAFF. The CDR3 DNA follows: TGCAGCGTTGAAGGGAAACGGGACACTGAAGCTTTCTTT.